This entry lists 22 T cell receptor beta chains sequenced from one sample in a study of T-cell reconstitution after alpha-beta-depleted transplantation in children. TCRbeta library construction was performed incorporating unique molecular identifiers. Via MiXCR, TCRdb re-called the PCR reads, giving one row per CDR3 protein. The top ten clones hold under 45% of a sample with 500,000 to 750,000 distinct CDR3 sequences, around 27% of them seen once. This specimen was PBMCs, taken before TCRalphabeta/CD19-depleted stem cell transplant. The receptors come from a boy less than two years old with Wiskott-Aldrich syndrome, due to receive a stem cell transplant.

The rearrangement uses TRBV10-3 and TRBJ2-7; no reliable D call. The V gene's germline CDR1 is ENHRY and CDR2 SYGVKD. The CDR3 spans 20 residues. Trimming left V 0 bases short and J 4 bases short, with 28 bases between. The DNA of the CDR3 is TGTGCCATCAGTGAGTCGAATCTAGGGATGGTAGGGATTCTCGAGTACGAGCAGTACTTC. It encodes CAISESNLGMVGILEYEQYF.

The sample holds a few counts of this clonotype. The J gene is TRBJ2-1, the V gene TRBV7-9, with 14 bases identical to TRBD2. Germline CDR1 SEHNR, CDR2 FQNEAQ (reference sequence). This CDR3 is 16 amino acids long. The V segment lost 3 bases and the J segment 6 bases; nucleotides outside the gene matches: 4. The CDR3 DNA sequence: TGTGCCAGCAGCTTCGTTGGGACTAGCGGGAGCAATGAGCAGTTCTTC. As protein: CASSFVGTSGSNEQFF.

The J gene is TRBJ2-5, the V gene TRBV18; D not resolved. The germline CDR1 and CDR2 sequences are KGHSH and LQKENI. The CDR3 is 14 amino acids. Trimming removed 3 bases from V and 2 bases from J, with 10 bases in between. CDR3 in amino acids: CASSPLDAQETQYF. The CDR3, as DNA: TGTGCCAGCTCACCCTTGGACGCGCAAGAGACCCAGTACTTC.

The chain joins TRBV5-8 to TRBJ2-1; 10 nucleotides match TRBD2. This CDR3 spans 15 amino acids. V lost 3 bases, J lost 5 bases, and 5 bases stayed unmatched. Germline-derived CDR1 and CDR2 are SGHTS and YDEGEE. CDR3 loop: CASSWGLARDNEQFF. The CDR3, as DNA: TGTGCCAGCAGCTGGGGACTAGCGAGAGACAATGAGCAGTTCTTC.

The chain is built from TRBV9 and TRBJ2-3, with D possibly TRBD1 on 6 matching bases. The germline gives CDR1 SGDLS, CDR2 YYNGEE. V was shortened by 3 bases and J by 0 bases, with 11 bases between the two germline ends. This CDR3 is 15 amino acids long. DNA for the CDR3: TGTGCCAGCAGCGCACAGGGCGCTAGCACAGATACGCAGTATTTT. It codes for CASSAQGASTDTQYF.

This clonotype was seen a few times. The rearrangement uses TRBV5-1 and TRBJ1-5; D is unclear. Per germline, CDR1 SGHRS and CDR2 YFSETQ. Trimming cost V 2 bases and J 1 base, with 10 bases left between them. This CDR3 contains 15 residues. The CDR3 region has the DNA TGCGCCAGCAGCTTCCCCCTGGGAAGCAATCAGCCCCAGCATTTT. Protein: CASSFPLGSNQPQHF.

The chain is built from TRBV5-1 and TRBJ2-3; 8 bases are shared with TRBD2. Trimming took 3 bases from V and 5 from J; bases not matched to a gene: 8. CDR1 is SGHRS and CDR2 is YFSETQ in the germline V gene. This CDR3 comprises 15 residues. The CDR3 DNA reads as TGCGCCAGCAGCTCCAGCGGGAGTTCCCAAGATACGCAGTATTTT. The encoded protein is CASSSSGSSQDTQYF.

V and J are TRBV7-9 and TRBJ1-1, with TRBD1 identical over 8 bases. Trimming removed 9 bases from V and 10 bases from J; junction bases left unmatched: 10. CDR1 is SEHNR and CDR2 is FQNEAQ in the germline V gene (reference sequence). The CDR3 has 12 residues. CDR3 bases: TGTGCCAGTTACGACAGGGGAGTTTTAGCTTTCTTT. This gives the protein CASYDRGVLAFF.

The chain links TRBV20-1 to TRBJ2-3, with 13 bases identical to TRBD2. The V and J ends lost 6 bases and 4 bases, in that order; junction bases with no gene match: 4. In germline, CDR1 is DFQATT, CDR2 SNEGSKA (reference sequence). The CDR3 spans 14 residues. This CDR3 is CSARGLAGPDTQYF. DNA of the CDR3: TGCAGTGCGCGGGGACTAGCGGGACCAGATACGCAGTATTTT.

This clonotype was detected a few times. V usage is TRBV24-1 and J usage is TRBJ2-5; TRBD1 aligns across 10 bases. V gave up 4 bases and J gave up 2 bases; unmatched junction bases: 3. The CDR3 loop spans 15 amino acids. CDR1 is KGHDR and CDR2 is SFDVKD in the germline V gene. The CDR3 is CATSEGQGPQETQYF. The CDR3 DNA reads as TGTGCCACCAGTGAGGGACAGGGGCCACAAGAGACCCAGTACTTC.

The CDR3 sequence is CASSQTQSAASGANVLTF. CDR3 in DNA: TGCGCCAGCAGCCAGACACAGTCTGCTGCCTCTGGGGCCAACGTCCTGACTTTC. This chain joins TRBV5-1 and TRBJ2-6; D is ambiguous. The length of the CDR3 is 18 residues. The germline V gene has CDR1 SGHRS and CDR2 YFSETQ. The V and J ends lost 4 bases and 0 bases respectively, with 17 bases between them.

This clonotype appeared a few times. V is TRBV20-1 and J is TRBJ2-1; TRBD2 matches 9 bases. Per the germline V gene, CDR1 is DFQATT and CDR2 is SNEGSKA (reference sequence). The CDR3 contains 15 residues. After removal of 3 bases from V and 2 bases from J, the junction contained 5 bases not matched to a gene. CDR3 amino acids: CSASRLAGAYNEQFF. The CDR3 nucleotides are TGCAGTGCTAGTCGTTTAGCGGGAGCCTACAATGAGCAGTTCTTC.

This clonotype was seen a few times. V is TRBV12-3 or TRBV12-4 and J is TRBJ2-4; 8 bases are shared with TRBD1. V lost 5 bases and J lost 0; bases outside the gene matches: 9. CDR3 size: 17 residues. The CDR3 loop is CASSPEDRASAKNIQYF. DNA of the CDR3: TGTGCCAGCAGTCCGGAGGACAGGGCCTCAGCCAAAAACATTCAGTACTTC.

This chain connects TRBV29-1 to TRBJ1-2; perhaps TRBD1 as D (6 bases). Trimming took off 5 bases at V and 4 bases at J, with 23 bases between the two ends. Per the germline V gene, CDR1 is SQVTM and CDR2 is ANQGSEA. The CDR3 sequence is 16 residues long. The CDR3 region is CSVKAGTYRSSYGYTF. The CDR3 bases are TGCAGCGTTAAAGCCGGGACATACCGGTCGAGCTATGGCTACACCTTC.

The sample holds a few counts of this clonotype. The chain has TRBV10-3 and TRBJ2-2; TRBD2 might be the D (5 bases). Looked up from germline, CDR1 is ENHRY and CDR2 is SYGVKD. V lost 6 bases to trimming and J lost 0 bases, with 17 bases between them. This CDR3 is 17 amino acids long. DNA of the CDR3: TGTGCCATCAGGACCTCATCTGCGGGTACGAACACCGGGGAGCTGTTTTTT. Translated: CAIRTSSAGTNTGELFF.

The chain employs TRBV5-1 and TRBJ2-1, with no clear D. The CDR3 totals 12 residues. Germline V gene data show CDR1 as SGHRS and CDR2 as YFSETQ. V was pared by 7 bases and J by 0 bases, with 5 bases between. CDR3 in DNA: TGCGCCAGCCAGGACTCCTACAATGAGCAGTTCTTC. It specifies CASQDSYNEQFF.

J is TRBJ2-2 and V is TRBV28; weak D call: TRBD1 (6 bases). This CDR3 has 16 amino acids. V was trimmed by 7 bases and J by 0 bases, leaving 15 bases between them. CDR1 and CDR2 from the germline V gene are MDHEN and SYDVKM. The CDR3 protein is CASKITGTPNTGELFF. CDR3 bases: TGTGCCAGCAAAATCACCGGGACACCGAACACCGGGGAGCTGTTTTTT.

The chain couples TRBV5-1 to TRBJ2-5; 7 bases map to TRBD2. The CDR3 contains 14 residues. Germline assignment: CDR1 SGHRS and CDR2 YFSETQ. V was pared by 4 bases and J by 4 bases, with 7 bases of the junction left unmatched. The CDR3 DNA sequence: TGCGCCAGCAGCAGCCGACTAGCCGGAGAGACCCAGTACTTC. The encoded protein is CASSSRLAGETQYF.

The CDR3 region has the DNA TGCAGCGTCGGACTAGCGGTCACAGATACGCAGTATTTT. Translating gives CSVGLAVTDTQYF. The chain combines TRBV29-1 with TRBJ2-3, with 10 bases aligning to TRBD2. The germline gives CDR1 SQVTM, CDR2 ANQGSEA. This CDR3 region has 13 residues. With V trimmed by 6 bases and J by 2 bases, 2 bases remained unmatched.

This clonotype was seen only a few times. The chain links TRBV24-1 to TRBJ2-1, with D possibly being TRBD2 (5 bases). Germline-derived CDR1 and CDR2 are KGHDR and SFDVKD. The ends were cut back, 4 bases at V and 6 bases at J, with 15 bases in the middle. This CDR3 has 15 residues. The CDR3 DNA follows: TGTGCCACCAGTGACCTGCGGACTGCAGGCAATGAGCAGTTCTTC. Its translation is CATSDLRTAGNEQFF.

This rearrangement joins TRBV18 to TRBJ1-1; tentatively, D is TRBD1 (6 bases). The CDR3 consists of 13 residues. CDR1 and CDR2 from the germline V gene are KGHSH and LQKENI. The V and J ends lost 3 bases and 6 bases respectively, with 11 bases between them. The CDR3 is CASSPDRPSEAFF. The CDR3 DNA reads TGTGCCAGCTCACCGGACAGACCCTCTGAAGCTTTCTTT.

This clonotype was found a few times. The rearrangement uses TRBV28 and TRBJ2-3, with D unclear. This CDR3 region has 16 residues. Looked up from germline, CDR1 is MDHEN and CDR2 is SYDVKM. Trimming cost V 3 bases and J 2 bases, with 15 bases left between them. The CDR3 sequence: CASSLMTKFITDTQYF. The CDR3 nucleotides are TGTGCCAGCAGTTTGATGACCAAGTTTATCACAGATACGCAGTATTTT.